One and the same sample provided the 27 T cell receptor beta chains below, sequenced in a study of early T cells in non-severe SARS-CoV-2 infection. TCRdb called the 5' RACE reads again in MiXCR, with one record for every CDR3 protein. This sample has 25,000 to 35,000 distinct CDR3 sequences, with less than 6.5% found just once. The sequencing here drew on whole blood, taken at baseline. The receptors come from an adult who was a healthcare worker with PCR-confirmed SARS-CoV-2 infection or an uninfected control (not recorded which).

This clonotype was picked up many times. The chain joins TRBV20-1 to TRBJ2-1; 9 positions match TRBD1. The CDR3 extends over 15 amino acids. The V gene's germline CDR1 is DFQATT and CDR2 SNEGSKA (reference sequence). V gave up 2 bases and J gave up 5 bases; unmatched junction bases: 7. CDR3 nucleotide sequence: TGCAGTGCTAGACCCTTCGGGACAGGGCACAATGAGCAGTTCTTC. Its translation is CSARPFGTGHNEQFF.

This clonotype was counted ten times or more. The genes are TRBV7-6 and TRBJ2-2, with 9 nucleotides matching TRBD2. Germline V CDR1 and CDR2: SGHVS, FNYEAQ. Trimming removed 7 bases from V and 1 base from J; junction bases left unmatched: 4. This CDR3 spans 15 amino acids. CDR3 in amino acids: CASTLLAGNTGELFF. DNA for the CDR3: TGTGCCAGCACCCTACTAGCGGGGAACACCGGGGAGCTGTTTTTT.

This clonotype came up many times. V usage is TRBV15 and J usage is TRBJ2-7; maybe TRBD1 (6 bases). The CDR3 totals 13 residues. The V gene lost 8 bases and the J gene lost 2 bases, with 13 bases spanning the gap. Germline V CDR1 and CDR2: LNHNV, YYDKDF (reference sequence). CDR3 bases: TGTGCCACCTACAGGGAGCGCCCCTACGAGCAGTACTTC. As protein: CATYRERPYEQYF. Drawing the rest from reference TRBV15 and TRBJ2-7, the complete variable domain is DAMVIQNPRYQVTQFGKPVTLSCSQTLNHNVMYWYQQKSSQAPKLLFHYYDKDFNNEADTPDNFQSRRPNTSFCFLDIRSPGLGDTAMYLCATYRERPYEQYFGPGTRLTVT.

At least ten counts were recorded for this clonotype. The rearrangement uses TRBV6-2 or TRBV6-3 and TRBJ2-7; 11 bases map to TRBD2. The CDR3 loop spans 16 amino acids. J gave up 2 bases and V 6 bases, and 9 bases lay outside the gene matches. CDR1 is MNHEY and CDR2 is SVGEGT in the germline V gene. DNA for the CDR3: TGTGCCAGCAGACCTTCACTAGCGGGAGCTCCCTACGAGCAGTACTTC. It encodes CASRPSLAGAPYEQYF.

Concerning this clonotype: This may stem from a read error, because a much larger clone lies one nucleotide away. The CDR3 DNA reads TGTGCCAGCAGCTTAGCGGTAGCTTACACAGATACGCAGTATTTT. Translated: CASSLAVAYTDTQYF. This chain links TRBV11-2 with TRBJ2-3; D is undetermined. The ends were cut back, 1 base at V and 2 bases at J, with 10 bases in the middle. Germline V lookup: CDR1 SGHAT, CDR2 FQNNGV. CDR3 size: 15 residues.

J is TRBJ2-7 and V is TRBV6-1, with no clear D. Germline V gene data show CDR1 as MNHNS and CDR2 as SASEGT. V gave up 6 bases and J gave up 0 bases, with 21 bases separating them. The CDR3 has 17 residues. The CDR3 spells CASRRKPDVLHSYEQYF. The DNA for the CDR3 is TGTGCCAGCAGACGGAAGCCGGATGTTCTACACTCCTACGAGCAGTACTTC.

This clonotype showed up many times. This chain connects TRBV6-2 or TRBV6-3 to TRBJ1-5; unclear D gene. The V gene's germline CDR1 is MNHEY and CDR2 SVGEGT. The V gene lost 7 bases and the J gene lost 8 bases, with 18 bases spanning the gap. The CDR3 spans 14 residues. The CDR3 reads CASTDGEAGEPQHF. The CDR3 DNA reads as TGTGCCAGCACCGACGGGGAGGCCGGCGAGCCCCAGCATTTT.

The chain couples TRBV28 to TRBJ1-6, with 8 bases matching TRBD1. With 3 bases clipped from V and 3 bases from J, the junction kept 4 bases outside the gene matches. The CDR3 runs 16 residues. Germline V CDR1 and CDR2: MDHEN, SYDVKM. This CDR3 reads CASSFGTGDYNSPLHF. CDR3 nucleotides: TGTGCCAGCAGTTTCGGGACAGGCGACTATAATTCACCCCTCCACTTT.

This clonotype was picked up many times. The chain recombines TRBV5-5 with TRBJ2-3, with a weak D call TRBD2 (7 bases). The germline V gene encodes CDR1 SGHKS and CDR2 YYEKEE (reference sequence). CDR3 length: 15 amino acids. V was clipped by 4 bases and J by 3 bases, with 15 bases between them. CDR3 nucleotides: TGTGCCAGCAGCAGGGGGAGGGTCCAGACAGATACGCAGTATTTT. Translating it yields CASSRGRVQTDTQYF.

This clonotype was observed many times. DNA for the CDR3: TGTGCCAGCAGCGTAGAACCAACGGGCACAGATACGCAGTATTTT. Protein sequence: CASSVEPTGTDTQYF. The chain joins TRBV9 to TRBJ2-3, with D uncertain. This CDR3 is built from 15 residues. V lost 0 bases and J 1 base, leaving 9 bases between the germline ends. The germline V gene has CDR1 SGDLS and CDR2 YYNGEE.

Only a few counts were recorded for this clonotype. The V gene is TRBV7-6, the J gene TRBJ2-1; D is uncertain. This CDR3 spans 17 amino acids. V dropped 5 bases and J dropped 2 bases, with 19 bases sitting between them. CDR1 and CDR2 from the germline V gene are SGHVS and FNYEAQ. Here the CDR3 reads CASSARLDPTPYNEQFF. CDR3 in DNA: TGTGCCAGCAGCGCCCGACTTGATCCCACACCCTACAATGAGCAGTTCTTC.

This chain uses TRBV28 with TRBJ2-4; D perhaps matches TRBD1 (5 bases). Germline V gene lookup returns CDR1 MDHEN and CDR2 SYDVKM. The V end lost 5 bases, the J end lost 6 bases, and 14 bases lay between the germline ends. The CDR3 runs 14 residues. For the CDR3, the DNA is TGTGCCAGCAGTGGCAGGGATCTTATAAACATTCAGTACTTC. Protein product: CASSGRDLINIQYF. Full variable domain (rest looked up from reference TRBV28 and TRBJ2-4): DVKVTQSSRYLVKRTGEKVFLECVQDMDHENMFWYRQDPGLGLRLIYFSYDVKMKEKGDIPEGYSVSREKKERFSLILESASTNQTSMYLCASSGRDLINIQYFGAGTRLSVL.

The chain uses TRBV2 and TRBJ2-5; the D gene is possibly TRBD2 (6 bases). The CDR3 has 14 residues. The germline V and J ends were trimmed by 4 bases and 7 bases, with 16 bases remaining between them. Germline V lookup: CDR1 SNHLY, CDR2 FYNNEI. CDR3 amino acids: CASSGGLYRGTQYF. CDR3 sequence (DNA): TGTGCCAGCAGTGGGGGACTCTACCGAGGGACCCAGTACTTC.

This chain joins TRBV7-9 and TRBJ2-1, with 9 bases lining up with TRBD2. This CDR3 has 14 amino acids. The trim removed 10 bases at V and 4 bases at J, leaving 8 bases unmatched. Germline V gene lookup returns CDR1 SEHNR and CDR2 FQNEAQ (reference sequence). CDR3 nucleotide sequence: TGTGCCATTCCCGAGACTAGCGGTTACAATGAGCAGTTCTTC. Translated, it gives CAIPETSGYNEQFF.

The V and J genes are TRBV7-2 and TRBJ2-7; TRBD2 agrees at 9 bases. Germline CDR1 is SGHTA and CDR2 is FQGNSA. The CDR3 covers 14 residues. V lost 4 bases and J lost 4; bases outside the gene matches: 5. The CDR3, as DNA: TGTGCCAGCAGCTCGGGGACTAGCTGGTACGAGCAGTACTTC. Its translation: CASSSGTSWYEQYF. The full variable domain, completed using reference TRBV7-2 and TRBJ2-7, is GAGVSQSPSNKVTEKGKDVELRCDPISGHTALYWYRQSLGQGLEFLIYFQGNSAPDKSGLPSDRFSAERTGGSVSTLTIQRTQQEDSAVYLCASSSGTSWYEQYFGPGTRLTVT.

Ten or more counts support this clonotype. The J gene is TRBJ2-5, the V gene TRBV20-1; TRBD2 might be the D (6 bases). Trimming cost V 6 bases and J 2 bases, with 10 bases left between them. CDR3 length: 12 residues. Germline-derived CDR1 and CDR2 are DFQATT and SNEGSKA (reference sequence). The CDR3 bases are TGCAGTGCCCGCCGGGAGCAAGAGACCCAGTACTTC. Translation: CSARREQETQYF.

This clonotype was observed at least ten times. This rearrangement joins TRBV20-1 to TRBJ2-1; 9 bases fit TRBD2. Germline CDR1 DFQATT, CDR2 SNEGSKA (reference sequence). CDR3 size: 15 residues. V was clipped by 2 bases and J by 8 bases; unmatched bases: 10. CDR3 sequence reads: CSARSGSSGNDEQFF. Here the CDR3 DNA reads TGCAGTGCTAGATCGGGGTCTAGCGGGAACGATGAGCAGTTCTTC.

The table lists this clonotype with many counts. CDR3 loop: CASKARGTDTQYF. CDR3 nucleotides: TGTGCCAGTAAAGCCAGGGGCACAGATACGCAGTATTTT. The chain combines TRBV19 with TRBJ2-3; tentatively, D is TRBD1 (5 bases). The V and J ends lost 7 bases and 1 base respectively, with 9 bases between them. Germline values: CDR1 LNHDA, CDR2 SQIVND (reference sequence). CDR3 length: 13 residues.

On this clonotype: A much larger clone differs by one base, so this may be a read error. This likely comes from a read error, as the CDR3 has no conserved phenylalanine or tryptophan at its end. V gene TRBV19 combines with J gene TRBJ2-2; 7 nucleotides match TRBD1. CDR1 and CDR2 (germline): LNHDA, SQIVND (reference sequence). After removal of 11 bases from V and 3 bases from J, the junction contained 15 bases not matched to a gene. This CDR3 comprises 16 residues. CDR3 residues: CAPPRRGHHDTGELFL. The CDR3 nucleotides are TGTGCCCCGCCTCGAAGGGGGCATCATGACACCGGGGAGCTGTTTCTT.

This clonotype was recorded at least ten times. The chain joins TRBV19 to TRBJ2-2, with 11 bases lining up with TRBD1. V dropped 6 bases and J dropped 6; count of bases not matched to a gene: 12. Germline loops: CDR1 LNHDA, CDR2 SQIVND (reference sequence). The CDR3 length is 17 residues. This CDR3 is CASRGRDRGRSAGELFF. The CDR3 region has the DNA TGTGCCAGTAGGGGCCGGGACAGGGGGAGAAGTGCCGGGGAGCTGTTTTTT. Filled out from reference TRBV19 and TRBJ2-2, the complete variable domain reads DGGITQSPKYLFRKEGQNVTLSCEQNLNHDAMYWYRQDPGQGLRLIYYSQIVNDFQKGDIAEGYSVSREKKESFPLTVTSAQKNPTAFYLCASRGRDRGRSAGELFFGEGSRLTVL.

This chain joins TRBV12-3 or TRBV12-4 and TRBJ2-7, with 10 nucleotides matching TRBD2. Trimming took 5 bases from V and 3 from J; bases not matched to a gene: 7. This CDR3 region has 15 residues. The CDR3, as DNA: TGTGCCAGCAGTCCAATAGCGGGAGGACGCTACGAGCAGTACTTC. This gives the protein CASSPIAGGRYEQYF.

This clonotype was observed at least ten times. The chain uses TRBV30 and TRBJ2-1; D is perhaps TRBD2 (6 bases). V was pared by 3 bases and J by 6 bases, with 15 bases between. Germline CDR1 and CDR2: GTSNPN and SVGIG (reference sequence). This CDR3 has 14 amino acids. The DNA for the CDR3 is TGTGCCTGGAGGGGCGCGGGACCCCGCAATGAGCAGTTCTTC. Residues: CAWRGAGPRNEQFF.

This clonotype came up many times. The chain joins TRBV7-2 to TRBJ1-2; D gene ambiguous. The CDR3 spans 17 residues. Germline loops: CDR1 SGHTA, CDR2 FQGNSA. V lost 7 bases and J 1 base, leaving 22 bases between the germline ends. Here the CDR3 DNA reads TGTGCCAGCACGCCTTTCGCGACGTGGGCTCTTAACTATGGCTACACCTTC. Protein sequence: CASTPFATWALNYGYTF. Together with reference TRBV7-2 and TRBJ1-2, the CDR3 gives the full variable domain: GAGVSQSPSNKVTEKGKDVELRCDPISGHTALYWYRQSLGQGLEFLIYFQGNSAPDKSGLPSDRFSAERTGGSVSTLTIQRTQQEDSAVYLCASTPFATWALNYGYTFGSGTRLTVV.

In its sample, this clonotype was seen many times. The chain uses TRBV29-1 and TRBJ2-3, with 9 nucleotides matching TRBD2. The CDR3 is made up of 13 amino acids. Germline CDR1 and CDR2: SQVTM and ANQGSEA. The trim removed 3 bases at V and 9 bases at J, leaving 7 bases unmatched. As DNA, the CDR3 is TGCAGCGTTGAGGGACTAGCTGGGGTAACGCAGTATTTT. It yields the protein CSVEGLAGVTQYF.

This clonotype showed up just a few times. The genes are TRBV5-1 and TRBJ2-1; a weak D match, TRBD2 (6 bases). Germline lookup yields CDR1 SGHRS and CDR2 YFSETQ. The V end lost 0 bases, the J end lost 15 bases, and 28 bases lay between the germline ends. CDR3 length: 17 residues. CDR3 amino acids: CASSLVGGTELPQRWFF. CDR3 nucleotides: TGCGCCAGCAGCTTGGTGGGGGGTACAGAGCTACCCCAGCGGTGGTTCTTC.

In this sample, this clonotype turned up many times. The rearrangement joins TRBV11-1 to TRBJ2-2; tentative D call: TRBD1 (6 bases). From germline, CDR1 is SGHAT and CDR2 FQDESV (reference sequence). The CDR3 runs 14 residues. Trimming removed 5 bases at V and 6 bases at J, with 13 bases between. The CDR3 coding sequence is TGTGCCAGCAGCCCCGATGACAGGCCCGGGGAGCTGTTTTTT. It specifies CASSPDDRPGELFF.

This clonotype was picked up many times. CDR3 loop: CASTPLAEGETQYF. The CDR3 region has the DNA TGTGCCAGCACTCCACTAGCGGAAGGGGAGACCCAGTACTTC. This chain connects TRBV7-6 to TRBJ2-5; 8 bases are shared with TRBD2. This CDR3 is built from 14 residues. CDR1 is SGHVS and CDR2 is FNYEAQ in the germline V gene. Unmatched junction bases numbered 9, after V lost 7 bases and J lost 5 bases.